This T cell receptor (beta chain) was retrieved from a study of blood T cell repertoires in COVID-19. Per germline, CDR1 MNHEY and CDR2 SVGEGT. With V trimmed by 6 bases and J by 7 bases, 4 bases remained unmatched. The CDR3 is 12 residues long. The data were produced by immunoSEQ multiplex PCR, yet TCRdb's version contains in-frame clones alone and is incomplete. Here the sample spans 200,000 to 250,000 clones, 87% being singletons. Input material: PBMCs or T cells enriched from blood (not recorded which). The clonotype was recovered from a woman aged 25 to 39 with acute COVID-19. V usage is TRBV6-2 or TRBV6-3 and J usage is TRBJ1-1, with 8 bases fitting TRBD1. CDR3 protein: CASSGQGSEAFF. In DNA form, the CDR3 reads TGTGCCAGCAGCGGACAGGGAAGTGAAGCTTTCTTT.